These 30 T cell receptor beta chains were all obtained from the same sample, sequenced in a study of control samples from healthy donors and cancer patients. Profiling relied on immunoSEQ multiplex PCR, and the TCRdb table lists in-frame clones only, not all of them. The table shows some 82,000 clones, with around 84% occurring only once. The sequenced material came from PBMCs. These receptor sequences come from a man between 60 and 70 years old with head and neck cancer.

The CDR3: CASSQDDTGELFF. The CDR3 DNA reads as TGTGCCAGCAGCCAAGATGACACCGGGGAGCTGTTTTTT. The V gene is TRBV6-4, the J gene TRBJ2-2; D ambiguous. The germline V gene has CDR1 MRHNA and CDR2 SNTAGT. V shed 6 bases and J shed 3 bases, with 8 bases lying between them. The CDR3 spans 13 residues.

The rearrangement joins TRBV6-5 to TRBJ1-2; 11 bases fit TRBD1. The CDR3 totals 16 residues. Germline CDR1 is MNHEY and CDR2 is SVGAGI. V lost 0 bases and J lost 5; bases outside the gene matches: 5. CDR3 coding DNA: TGTGCCAGCAGTTACTCTCGGACAGGGGGCGAGTATGGCTACACCTTC. This gives the protein CASSYSRTGGEYGYTF.

The count of this clone is one. V and J are TRBV7-6 and TRBJ2-1; 7 bases agree with TRBD2. There are 15 residues in the CDR3. The V segment lost 5 bases and the J segment 6 bases; nucleotides outside the gene matches: 10. The germline gives CDR1 SGHVS, CDR2 FNYEAQ. CDR3 nucleotide sequence: TGTGCCAGCAGCACGAGACTAGCTATCGGCAATGAGCAGTTCTTC. This sequence encodes CASSTRLAIGNEQFF.

The J gene is TRBJ2-7, the V gene TRBV24-1; D is unclear. The CDR3 is 13 residues long. V shed 10 bases and J shed 3 bases, with 15 bases lying between them. Germline V gene lookup returns CDR1 KGHDR and CDR2 SFDVKD. In DNA form, the CDR3 reads TGTGCCACGTCTCACGGAAACCTCTACGAGCAGTACTTC. Encoded protein: CATSHGNLYEQYF.

This clone appeared once. The chain couples TRBV25-1 to TRBJ2-1, with unresolved D. The CDR3 totals 15 residues. V was cut by 2 bases and J by 0 bases, with 8 bases left in between. Germline CDR1 reads MGHDK; CDR2 reads SYGVNS. CDR3 in amino acids: CASSELTSSYNEQFF. The CDR3 DNA is TGTGCCAGCAGTGAACTGACAAGCTCCTACAATGAGCAGTTCTTC.

V is TRBV6-5 and J is TRBJ2-3; weak D call: TRBD1 (7 bases). The CDR3 contains 15 residues. V gave up 5 bases and J gave up 4 bases, with 16 bases separating them. CDR1 and CDR2 (germline): MNHEY, SVGAGI. The DNA for the CDR3 is TGTGCCAGCAGTCCCAGCGGAGGGGGCGCAGATACGCAGTATTTT. It encodes CASSPSGGGADTQYF.

The chain joins TRBV12-2 to TRBJ2-2. TRBV12-2 is recorded as a pseudogene. The CDR3 covers 14 residues. As DNA, the CDR3 is TGTGCAAGTCGCCATAGTGGGGGTTCCGGGGAGCTGTTTTTT. Its protein is CASRHSGGSGELFF.

J is TRBJ2-3 and V is TRBV2; unclear D gene. The germline gives CDR1 SNHLY, CDR2 FYNNEI. V was trimmed by 9 bases and J by 2 bases, leaving 15 bases between them. The CDR3 extends over 14 amino acids. DNA for the CDR3: TGTGCCAGTCTGTATTCCTACACCACAGATACGCAGTATTTT. It encodes CASLYSYTTDTQYF.

The chain links TRBV7-6 to TRBJ2-1, with D tentatively TRBD2 (6 bases). The V and J ends lost 5 bases and 8 bases respectively, with 10 bases between them. Germline CDR1 and CDR2: SGHVS and FNYEAQ. The CDR3 runs to 12 residues. This CDR3 is CASSPWEDEQFF. The CDR3 DNA is TGTGCCAGCAGCCCTTGGGAGGATGAGCAGTTCTTC.

The V and J genes are TRBV6-5 and TRBJ2-7; perhaps TRBD1 as D (5 bases). V lost 2 bases and J 6 bases, leaving 8 bases between the germline ends. The CDR3 has 12 amino acids. Germline CDR1 and CDR2: MNHEY and SVGAGI. DNA for the CDR3: TGTGCCAGCAGTTACAGGGGTGCCGAGCAGTACTTC. It specifies CASSYRGAEQYF.

J is TRBJ2-7 and V is TRBV27, with D perhaps matching TRBD1 (5 bases). Looked up from germline, CDR1 is MNHEY and CDR2 is SMNVEV (reference sequence). Trimming removed 2 bases at V and 2 bases at J, with 7 bases between. The length of the CDR3 is 13 residues. The DNA for the CDR3 is TGTGCCAGCAGTTTAAGGGGTCCCTACGAGCAGTACTTC. This translates into CASSLRGPYEQYF.

The V and J genes are TRBV4-1 and TRBJ2-1, with a tentative D call TRBD1 (5 bases). The V gene's germline CDR1 is MGHRA and CDR2 YSYEKL. The CDR3 spans 17 residues. The V end lost 0 bases, the J end lost 4 bases, and 16 bases lay between the germline ends. The CDR3 nucleotides read TGCGCCAGCAGCCAAGATGGGGTAGGGGCGCAATACAATGAGCAGTTCTTC. Encoded protein: CASSQDGVGAQYNEQFF.

This chain joins TRBV5-1 and TRBJ1-1; D gene ambiguous. This CDR3 is built from 13 residues. The germline V and J ends were trimmed by 1 base and 4 bases, with 8 bases remaining between them. Looked up from germline, CDR1 is SGHRS and CDR2 is YFSETQ. The CDR3 loop reads CASSLNRATEAFF. The CDR3 DNA follows: TGCGCCAGCAGCTTGAACCGGGCCACTGAAGCTTTCTTT.

The rearrangement links TRBV7-8 to TRBJ1-2; 7 bases align to TRBD1. The germline V gene encodes CDR1 SGHVS and CDR2 FQNEAQ. Trimming removed 5 bases from V and 4 bases from J; junction bases left unmatched: 10. The CDR3 spans 15 residues. The CDR3: CASSPRGGGSYGYTF. DNA for the CDR3: TGTGCCAGCAGCCCCCGGGGAGGGGGCAGCTATGGCTACACCTTC. Looking up the rest from reference TRBV7-8 and TRBJ1-2 gives the full variable domain: GAGVSQSPRYKVAKRGQDVALRCDPISGHVSLFWYQQALGQGPEFLTYFQNEAQLDKSGLPSDRFFAERPEGSVSTLKIQRTQQEDSAVYLCASSPRGGGSYGYTFGSGTRLTVV.

This clone was detected many times. The chain employs TRBV28 and TRBJ2-7; the D call may be TRBD1 or TRBD2 (5 bases each). CDR1 is MDHEN and CDR2 is SYDVKM in the germline V gene. V lost 3 bases and J 4 bases, leaving 13 bases between the germline ends. The length of the CDR3 is 14 residues. CDR3 coding DNA: TGTGCCAGCAGTTTCCAGGGCAGGGAGTACGAGCAGTACTTC. This encodes CASSFQGREYEQYF.

The J gene is TRBJ1-6, the V gene TRBV5-5, with D maybe TRBD1 (6 bases). The germline V and J ends were trimmed by 4 bases and 10 bases, with 15 bases remaining between them. The CDR3 has 14 amino acids. The germline CDR1 and CDR2 sequences are SGHKS and YYEKEE (reference sequence). CDR3 loop: CASSPAGAQSPLHF. The CDR3 nucleotides read TGTGCCAGCAGCCCTGCGGGGGCTCAATCACCCCTCCACTTT. Together with reference TRBV5-5 and TRBJ1-6, the CDR3 gives the full variable domain: DAGVTQSPTHLIKTRGQQVTLRCSPISGHKSVSWYQQVLGQGPQFIFQYYEKEERGRGNFPDRFSARQFPNYSSELNVNALLLGDSALYLCASSPAGAQSPLHFGNGTRLTVT.

The V call is TRBV4-1, the J call TRBJ2-3; 13 bases align to TRBD2. CDR3 size: 19 residues. Per germline, CDR1 MGHRA and CDR2 YSYEKL. V lost 2 bases, J lost 5 bases, and 13 bases stayed unmatched. CDR3 DNA: TGCGCCAGCAGCCAACCAACTACTAGCGGGAGGGCCCTTGTAGATACGCAGTATTTT. Amino acid sequence: CASSQPTTSGRALVDTQYF.

The rearrangement uses TRBV5-5 and TRBJ2-5; 11 bases map to TRBD2. The germline V gene has CDR1 SGHKS and CDR2 YYEKEE (reference sequence). This CDR3 contains 18 residues. With 0 bases clipped from V and 0 bases from J, the junction kept 7 bases outside the gene matches. The CDR3 spells CASSLEASGRHYQETQYF. Written as DNA, the CDR3 is TGTGCCAGCAGCTTGGAGGCTAGCGGGAGGCATTACCAAGAGACCCAGTACTTC.

This clone was seen once. The chain uses TRBV18 and TRBJ1-1; 7 nucleotides align to TRBD1. The germline CDR1 and CDR2 sequences are KGHSH and LQKENI. The CDR3 spans 15 residues. The J segment lost 5 bases and the V segment lost 4 bases, leaving 10 bases of the junction unmatched. The DNA of the CDR3 is TGTGCCAGCTCACTAATAGGGGGCTTGAGGACTGAAGCTTTCTTT. Protein: CASSLIGGLRTEAFF.

The CDR3 reads CASRPRPRGPQHF. In DNA, the CDR3 is TGTGCAAGTCGCCCCCGCCCCCGGGGCCCCCAGCATTTT. V usage is TRBV12-2 and J usage is TRBJ1-5. TRBV12-2 is described as a pseudogene. The CDR3 contains 13 residues.

The chain carries TRBV27 and TRBJ2-4; D unclear. The CDR3 totals 17 residues. V lost 0 bases to trimming and J lost 0 bases, with 12 bases between them. Germline lookup yields CDR1 MNHEY and CDR2 SMNVEV (reference sequence). CDR3 bases: TGTGCCAGCAGTTTATCGCAGTTTACCCTAGCCAAAAACATTCAGTACTTC. It specifies CASSLSQFTLAKNIQYF.

This chain links TRBV28 with TRBJ2-7; D is possibly TRBD2 (5 bases). The germline gives CDR1 MDHEN, CDR2 SYDVKM. Deletions cut 6 bases from V and 1 base from J, with 7 bases between. This CDR3 has 12 amino acids. As DNA, the CDR3 is TGTGCCAGCAGAACGGGATCCTACGAGCAGTACTTC. Protein sequence: CASRTGSYEQYF.

The chain has TRBV5-4 and TRBJ2-6; no firm D call. The CDR3 consists of 15 residues. V gave up 2 bases and J gave up 0 bases, with 6 bases separating them. The germline gives CDR1 SGHNT, CDR2 YYREEE (reference sequence). This CDR3 reads CASSFDDSGANVLTF. In DNA form, the CDR3 reads TGTGCCAGCAGCTTTGACGACTCTGGGGCCAACGTCCTGACTTTC.

This chain uses TRBV5-1 with TRBJ1-1, with a weak D call TRBD1 (6 bases). Germline CDR1 reads SGHRS; CDR2 reads YFSETQ. The CDR3 has 15 residues. V shed 0 bases and J shed 3 bases, with 12 bases lying between them. In DNA, the CDR3 is TGCGCCAGCAGCTTGGAAACAGGGTTGCACACTGAAGCTTTCTTT. Translating it yields CASSLETGLHTEAFF.

This sequence joins TRBV6-5 and TRBJ2-2; the D gene could be TRBD1 or TRBD2 (5 bases each). With 6 bases removed from V and 3 bases from J, the gap between germline ends came to 14 bases. Germline lookup yields CDR1 MNHEY and CDR2 SVGAGI. The CDR3 has 15 amino acids. The CDR3 loop reads CASRVGDRHTGELFF. The CDR3 nucleotides are TGTGCCAGCAGGGTGGGGGACCGACACACCGGGGAGCTGTTTTTT.

The chain carries TRBV12-3 or TRBV12-4 and TRBJ2-7, with TRBD2 matching over 12 bases. Losses at the gene ends were 10 bases for V and 2 bases for J; bases not matched to a gene: 3. The CDR3 spans 13 residues. The CDR3, as DNA: TGTGCCACCAGGACTAGCGGGACCTACGAGCAGTACTTC. It is translated as CATRTSGTYEQYF.

The V and J genes are TRBV7-2 and TRBJ2-5, with TRBD2 matching over 9 bases. The length of the CDR3 is 16 residues. CDR1 is SGHTA, CDR2 FQGNSA, per germline. Trimming at V came to 0 bases and at J to 5 bases, leaving 7 bases not matched to a gene. CDR3 sequence (DNA): TGTGCCAGCAGCTTAGCTGCTAGCGGGACTTGGGAGACCCAGTACTTC. Amino acids: CASSLAASGTWETQYF.

The rearrangement joins TRBV11-2 to TRBJ2-2, with TRBD2 identical over 8 bases. The V gene end was trimmed by 6 bases and the J gene end by 7 bases; junction bases not matched to a gene: 1. CDR3 length: 12 amino acids. Germline loops: CDR1 SGHAT, CDR2 FQNNGV. The chain's CDR3 is CASRLAGGELFF. The CDR3 DNA reads TGTGCCAGCAGGCTAGCGGGCGGGGAGCTGTTTTTT.

This clone was found once. The chain couples TRBV4-2 to TRBJ2-6, with 13 nucleotides matching TRBD2. V was clipped by 0 bases and J by 4 bases; unmatched bases: 9. The length of the CDR3 is 20 residues. The germline CDR1 and CDR2 sequences are LGHNA and YNFKEQ. The CDR3 DNA reads TGTGCCAGCAGCCAAGATCGGACTAGCGGGAGTATGTGGGGGGCCAACGTCCTGACTTTC. This gives the protein CASSQDRTSGSMWGANVLTF.

The gene calls are TRBV11-2 and TRBJ2-5; D might be TRBD2 (5 bases). The CDR3 runs 15 residues. The germline V gene has CDR1 SGHAT and CDR2 FQNNGV. Trimming cost V 0 bases and J 5 bases, with 13 bases left between them. The CDR3 DNA reads as TGTGCCAGCAGCTTAGATGACGGGGTCGGGGAGACCCAGTACTTC. Its protein product is CASSLDDGVGETQYF.